The clone carrying this T cell receptor beta chain was observed many times. A universal primer site and UMIs were added as TCR cDNA was made by 5'RACE template switching. TCRdb recomputed calls from the 5' RACE reads with MiXCR, one row per CDR3 protein. In the table there are about 52,000 distinct CDR3 sequences, less than 8.5% of which are singletons. This sample was included in a study of T cells after yellow fever vaccination. Trimming removed 5 bases at V and 3 bases at J, with 19 bases between. The CDR3 has 15 residues. CDR1 SQVTM and CDR2 ANQGSEA come from the germline V gene. Whole-study results and caveats: Clonotypes appearing in both CD4 and CD8 compartments existed, and their share was small. A large majority of primary-vaccination clones showed up again after the booster (approximately 96% CD4, approximately 90% CD8).

This sequence joins TRBV29-1 and TRBJ1-2; no firm D call. The receptor was isolated from a man younger than 35 who received the YFV17D yellow fever vaccine. The specimen comprised CD8+ T cells not binding an NS4B(214-222) dextramer, sorted from PBMCs, sampled around 45 days after the first yellow fever vaccination. CDR3 region: CSVSGPQEWDYGYTF. The CDR3 region has the DNA TGCAGCGTTTCTGGACCCCAAGAATGGGACTATGGCTACACCTTC.